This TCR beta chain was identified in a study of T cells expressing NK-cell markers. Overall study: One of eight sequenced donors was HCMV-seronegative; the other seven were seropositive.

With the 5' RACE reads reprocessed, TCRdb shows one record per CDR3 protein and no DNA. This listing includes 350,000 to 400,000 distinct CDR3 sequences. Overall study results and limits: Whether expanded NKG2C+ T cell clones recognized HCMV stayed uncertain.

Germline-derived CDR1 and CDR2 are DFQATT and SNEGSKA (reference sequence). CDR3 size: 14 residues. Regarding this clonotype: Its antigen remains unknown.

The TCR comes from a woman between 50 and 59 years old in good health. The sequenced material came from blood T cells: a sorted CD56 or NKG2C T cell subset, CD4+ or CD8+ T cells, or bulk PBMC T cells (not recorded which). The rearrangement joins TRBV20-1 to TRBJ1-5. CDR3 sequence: CSASGILNNQPQHF.